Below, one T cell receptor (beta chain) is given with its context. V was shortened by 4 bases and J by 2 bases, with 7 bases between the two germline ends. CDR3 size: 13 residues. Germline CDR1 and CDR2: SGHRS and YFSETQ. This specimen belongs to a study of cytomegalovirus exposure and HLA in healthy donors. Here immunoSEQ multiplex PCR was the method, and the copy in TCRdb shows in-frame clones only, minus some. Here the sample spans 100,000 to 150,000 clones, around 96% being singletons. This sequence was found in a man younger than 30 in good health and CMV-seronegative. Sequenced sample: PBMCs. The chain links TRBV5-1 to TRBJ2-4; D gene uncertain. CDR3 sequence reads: CASSGETKNIQYF. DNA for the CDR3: TGCGCCAGCAGCGGAGAGACCAAAAACATTCAGTACTTC.